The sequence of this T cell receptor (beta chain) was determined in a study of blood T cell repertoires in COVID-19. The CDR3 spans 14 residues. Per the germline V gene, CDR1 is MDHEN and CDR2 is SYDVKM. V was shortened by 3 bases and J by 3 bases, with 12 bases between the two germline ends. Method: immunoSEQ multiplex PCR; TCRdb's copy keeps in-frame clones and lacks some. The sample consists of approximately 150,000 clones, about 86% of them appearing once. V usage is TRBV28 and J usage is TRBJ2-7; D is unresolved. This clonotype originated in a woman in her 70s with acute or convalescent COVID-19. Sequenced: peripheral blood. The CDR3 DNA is TGTGCCAGCAGTTTGTTTCGGGTGGACTACGAGCAGTACTTC. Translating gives CASSLFRVDYEQYF. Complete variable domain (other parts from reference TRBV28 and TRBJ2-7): DVKVTQSSRYLVKRTGEKVFLECVQDMDHENMFWYRQDPGLGLRLIYFSYDVKMKEKGDIPEGYSVSREKKERFSLILESASTNQTSMYLCASSLFRVDYEQYFGPGTRLTVT.